This entry lists 24 T cell receptor beta chains sequenced from one sample in a study (dated by TCRdb to 2014 to 2015). The library was prepared using multiplex PCR. The sequencing machine was an Ion Torrent PGM. Adaptor-ligated barcode primers were used to amplify TRBV12-4/TRBJ1-2 clonotypes in the roughly 23-patient analysis. The public reads were quality trimmed at Q25 with fastp and then assembled into clones with MiXCR by TCRdb, keeping productive beta chains. Each entry merges the rows of one CDR3 protein and shows their most common DNA and genes. The sample profile shows roughly 2,900 distinct CDR3 sequences; about 5% of them were found once. The top ten hold 11% of the sample. The source material was naive CD4+ T cells sorted from blood. What the cell subset or site label conveys for this sample: naive CD4+ T cells, CD4+CD45RA+CD25-. These receptors were taken from a female donor with breast cancer.

This clonotype is medium-sized (0.01 to 0.1%) within its sample. This chain uses TRBV12-3 or TRBV12-4 with TRBJ1-2; D ambiguous. V lost 4 bases, J lost 4 bases, and 19 bases lay in between. This CDR3 region has 16 residues. In DNA, the CDR3 is TGTGCCAGCAGTTCCAGGAGGGTAGGGTTCGGCTATGGCTACACCTTC. Its translation: CASSSRRVGFGYGYTF.

Within the sample, this clonotype is medium-sized (0.01 to 0.1%). This rearrangement joins TRBV12-3 or TRBV12-4 to TRBJ1-2; 8 bases fit TRBD1. V lost 5 bases and J lost 2; bases outside the gene matches: 4. This CDR3 is built from 14 residues. CDR3 nucleotide sequence: TGTGCCAGCAGTATGGACAGGGAGAACTATGGCTACACCTTC. Its translation: CASSMDRENYGYTF.

This clonotype occurred many times. The J gene is TRBJ1-2, the V gene TRBV12-3 or TRBV12-4; 10 nucleotides align to TRBD1. CDR3 length: 16 amino acids. After removal of 4 bases from V and 1 base from J, the junction contained 6 bases not matched to a gene. CDR3 sequence: CASSSPGTGDNYGYTF. CDR3 DNA: TGTGCCAGCAGTTCCCCGGGGACAGGGGATAACTATGGCTACACCTTC.

By share, this clonotype counts as medium-sized. The rearrangement joins TRBV12-3 or TRBV12-4 to TRBJ1-2; D is undetermined. The germline V and J ends were trimmed by 6 bases and 8 bases, with 13 bases remaining between them. CDR3 length: 12 residues. DNA of the CDR3: TGTGCCAGCAGCTCCATCAGTCCAGGCTACACCTTC. It is translated as CASSSISPGYTF.

This clonotype is termed medium-sized. V and J are TRBV12-3 or TRBV12-4 and TRBJ1-2; 7 bases match TRBD1. CDR3 length equals 13 residues. V gave up 6 bases and J gave up 5 bases; unmatched junction bases: 6. CDR3 loop: CASSIGTVYGYTF. The DNA for the CDR3 is TGTGCCAGCAGCATTGGGACAGTGTATGGCTACACCTTC.

This clonotype is labeled as medium-sized. The chain couples TRBV12-3 or TRBV12-4 to TRBJ1-2; D may be TRBD1 (6 bases). V was trimmed by 3 bases and J by 2 bases, leaving 10 bases between them. This CDR3 has 14 residues. Here the CDR3 DNA reads TGTGCCAGCAGTTTTGACAGGCTAAACTATGGCTACACCTTC. Amino acids: CASSFDRLNYGYTF.

CDR3 sequence: CASTTDLFNYGYTF. CDR3 sequence (DNA): TGTGCCAGCACGACAGATCTATTTAACTATGGCTACACCTTC. The genes are TRBV12-3 or TRBV12-4 and TRBJ1-2; a weak D match, TRBD1 (5 bases). Trimming took 7 bases from V and 1 from J, leaving 13 bases between them. This CDR3 is 14 amino acids long.

By proportion, this clonotype is medium-sized. The rearrangement uses TRBV12-3 or TRBV12-4 and TRBJ1-2; D not certain. Trimming left V 3 bases short and J 5 bases short, with 4 bases between. The CDR3 runs 11 residues. CDR3 bases: TGTGCCAGCAGTTTCTTATATGGCTACACCTTC. Protein: CASSFLYGYTF.

In its sample, this clonotype is medium-sized. The V gene is TRBV12-3 or TRBV12-4, the J gene TRBJ1-2; 7 nucleotides align to TRBD1. CDR3 size: 15 residues. Trimming at V came to 6 bases and at J to 0 bases, leaving 7 bases not matched to a gene. Here the CDR3 DNA reads TGTGCCAGCAGCCCCGGGACAGAGGCTAACTATGGCTACACCTTC. Its protein is CASSPGTEANYGYTF.

This clonotype counts as medium-sized. This chain links TRBV12-3 or TRBV12-4 with TRBJ1-2; TRBD1 agrees at 10 bases. The V segment lost 1 base and the J segment 7 bases; nucleotides outside the gene matches: 3. This CDR3 is 14 amino acids long. The CDR3 DNA reads TGTGCCAGCAGTTTAGATGGGACAGGGGTTGGCTACACCTTC. Encoded protein: CASSLDGTGVGYTF.

Within the sample, this clonotype is medium-sized. The chain links TRBV12-3 or TRBV12-4 to TRBJ1-2, with D perhaps matching TRBD1 (5 bases). The CDR3 is 15 residues long. V lost 6 bases, J lost 0 bases, and 14 bases lay in between. The DNA of the CDR3 is TGTGCCAGCAGCCCTTGGACACCCACTAACTATGGCTACACCTTC. Translating it yields CASSPWTPTNYGYTF.

This clonotype counts as medium-sized. This chain joins TRBV12-3 or TRBV12-4 and TRBJ1-2; D possibly corresponds to TRBD1 (5 bases). This CDR3 has 14 amino acids. V lost 6 bases to trimming and J lost 3 bases, with 14 bases between them. The CDR3 region is CASRRRGNDYGYTF. CDR3 DNA sequence: TGTGCCAGCAGGAGGAGGGGCAATGACTATGGCTACACCTTC.

The rearrangement joins TRBV12-3 or TRBV12-4 to TRBJ1-2; possible D gene TRBD1, 5 bases. V was shortened by 5 bases and J by 1 base, with 17 bases between the two germline ends. CDR3 length equals 16 residues. CDR3 loop: CASSRNLDIRNYGYTF. The CDR3 DNA sequence: TGTGCCAGCAGTCGCAACTTGGACATCCGTAACTATGGCTACACCTTC.

Sample share makes this clonotype medium-sized (0.01 to 0.1%). J is TRBJ1-2 and V is TRBV12-3 or TRBV12-4; TRBD1 is a possible D gene (6 bases). The ends were cut back, 5 bases at V and 4 bases at J, with 29 bases in the middle. The CDR3 has 19 residues. The chain's CDR3 is CASSTGLTGFDPNIYGYTF. CDR3 bases: TGTGCCAGCAGTACCGGCCTCACAGGGTTCGACCCTAATATCTATGGCTACACCTTC.

In its sample, this clonotype ranks as medium-sized. V and J are TRBV12-3 or TRBV12-4 and TRBJ1-2; D gene unclear. Trimming left V 0 bases short and J 0 bases short, with 8 bases between. CDR3 length equals 15 residues. The CDR3, as DNA: TGTGCCAGCAGTTTAGCGGACGGCCCTAACTATGGCTACACCTTC. It yields the protein CASSLADGPNYGYTF.

By its share, this clonotype is medium-sized. The J gene is TRBJ1-2, the V gene TRBV12-3 or TRBV12-4; D is ambiguous. The CDR3 has 13 residues. Deletions cut 4 bases from V and 0 bases from J, with 6 bases between. CDR3 sequence (DNA): TGTGCCAGCAGTTCAGTCTCTAACTATGGCTACACCTTC. It translates to CASSSVSNYGYTF.

This clonotype qualifies as medium-sized. CDR3 amino acids: CASTQGYGYTF. CDR3 nucleotides: TGTGCCAGCACTCAGGGGTATGGCTACACCTTC. This chain connects TRBV12-3 or TRBV12-4 to TRBJ1-2; TRBD1 is a possible D gene (6 bases). V was clipped by 7 bases and J by 5 bases, with 8 bases between them. The CDR3 length is 11 residues.

This clonotype is classed as medium-sized. The CDR3 DNA reads as TGTGCCAGCAGTAACAGGGTAGATCGAGGGGTTAGCTATGGCTACACCTTC. Its protein is CASSNRVDRGVSYGYTF. The chain employs TRBV12-3 or TRBV12-4 and TRBJ1-2; D may be TRBD1 (6 bases). The CDR3 is made up of 17 amino acids. V shed 5 bases and J shed 4 bases, with 23 bases lying between them.

By frequency in the sample, this clonotype is medium-sized. This chain links TRBV12-3 or TRBV12-4 with TRBJ1-2, with a tentative D call TRBD1 (5 bases). The CDR3 contains 15 residues. V lost 6 bases to trimming and J lost 6 bases, with 20 bases between them. CDR3 DNA: TGTGCCAGCAGACGACGCGGGACGGACTCCGATGGCTACACCTTC. Translation: CASRRRGTDSDGYTF.

This clonotype was counted only a few times. This chain connects TRBV12-3 or TRBV12-4 to TRBJ1-2; no firm D call. Trimming cost V 5 bases and J 7 bases, with 11 bases left between them. This CDR3 comprises 12 residues. The CDR3 DNA is TGTGCCAGCAGTATTCGAGGTTCTGGCTACACCTTC. Translating it yields CASSIRGSGYTF.

This clonotype was observed at least ten times. The V gene is TRBV12-3 or TRBV12-4, the J gene TRBJ1-2; D is undetermined. Trimming left V 4 bases short and J 1 base short, with 7 bases between. This CDR3 contains 13 residues. DNA for the CDR3: TGTGCCAGCAGTTCGGGATTTAACTATGGCTACACCTTC. This translates into CASSSGFNYGYTF.

This clonotype is medium-sized (0.01 to 0.1%) within its sample. The chain recombines TRBV12-3 or TRBV12-4 with TRBJ1-2; D unclear. Trimming took 2 bases from V and 2 from J, leaving 9 bases between them. This CDR3 has 14 residues. The CDR3 DNA follows: TGTGCCAGCAGTTTAATTGAGGGAAACTATGGCTACACCTTC. Its protein product is CASSLIEGNYGYTF.

This clonotype was recorded many times. The V gene is TRBV12-3 or TRBV12-4, the J gene TRBJ1-2; no clear D gene. This CDR3 is built from 13 residues. V shed 6 bases and J shed 11 bases, with 19 bases lying between them. The CDR3 nucleotides are TGTGCCAGCAGCTGGGAGGTAGGGCCCCTGTACACCTTC. Translating gives CASSWEVGPLYTF.

This clonotype is termed medium-sized. The rearrangement uses TRBV12-3 or TRBV12-4 and TRBJ1-2; 8 nucleotides agree with TRBD1. The V gene end was trimmed by 5 bases and the J gene end by 8 bases; junction bases not matched to a gene: 10. This CDR3 has 14 amino acids. CDR3 coding DNA: TGTGCCAGCAGTCTGACAGGGGTGATGGAGGGCTACACCTTC. It codes for CASSLTGVMEGYTF.